The entry below describes one T cell receptor (beta chain). What this receptor recognizes is not known. No base quality values were provided; no much bigger clone lies one nucleotide off. The cohort comprised around 700 healthy bone marrow donors. At the time of sampling, all cohort members were nominally healthy, though unrecorded immune exposures were likely present. The donor tested CMV seropositive and was one of the 289 seropositive cohort members. Every donor gave a peripheral blood sample, and the peripheral blood mononuclear cells from that sample were used for TCR beta sequencing. Genomic DNA extraction from the blood cell samples was performed with the Qiagen DNeasy Blood Extraction Kit. The sample originates from a study of cytomegalovirus exposure and HLA in healthy donors (dated by TCRdb to the late 2010s). Regarding the complete study: In an earlier analysis of approximately 640 of the donors, 276 Gb of sequence data and approximately 100 million unique TCR beta sequences from 150 million to 200 million T cells were reported. Because of strong linkage in the cohort, five DR-DQ haplotypes were treated as single units for association and clustering. A later analysis re-examined previously published TCR beta repertoires from hundreds of donors and added high-resolution HLA genotyping to investigate patterns of TCR occurrence. Typing coverage varied by locus: about 620-640 donors for A, B, C, DRB1 and DQB1; roughly 510 for DQA1; more than 600 for DPA1; approximately 490 for DPB1. Alongside the repertoire data, information on donor age, sex, ethnicity and CMV serostatus was compiled. Rather than using new phenotypic data, the later analysis identified candidate immune exposures from TCR beta sequences and from how often those sequences occurred across donors. All discovery cohort repertoires had been generated using a single sequencing platform. The genetic ancestry cluster associated with self-reported Caucasian donors included 80% to 90% of the approximately 430 genotyped donors. Besides the first cohort of roughly 640 subjects, a separate validation cohort made up of roughly 130 different subjects was used. The study profiled the T cell repertoires of some 610 subjects by immunosequencing and related them to cytomegalovirus serostatus. Class I and class II HLA loci were covered by the typing at four-digit resolution. An early release covering around 630 HLA-typed donors comprised about 320 gigabases of sequencing data and 65 million to 100 million unique TCR sequences. High-throughput TCR immunosequencing, statistical association of individual TCRs with disease status, and machine learning were combined to predict cytomegalovirus infection status. In a later genetic analysis, genome-wide SNP genotypes for about three fifths of the roughly 670 donors were used, and that subset was treated as a discovery cohort. The study aimed to test whether signatures of past pathogen exposure could be identified by cataloging public T cell receptors. Among 300 to 500 genotyped donors of the cohort, an average of approximately 240,000 unique TCR beta nucleotide sequences was sequenced per donor, of which roughly 17% were non-productive. An earlier analysis of around 540 of the donors applied high-throughput TCR beta sequencing to assess whether each TCR beta V gene segment acted as functional or pseudogenic. Here is what the overall study found, with its caveats: A later analysis found that most CMV-associated TCR beta chains appeared HLA-restricted, with HLA associations seemingly driven largely by CMV exposure. A later analysis found that HLA-associated TCR beta chains were more clonally expanded and had lower generation probabilities than equally common non-associated chains. CMV serostatus was the only immune exposure information available for the cohort. Around 16 rarely observed V segments, including chromosome 9 orphons, were excluded from the earlier analysis of some 590 of the donors because counts were too low. A further reported finding was that TCR beta sequences accurately predicted the HLA-A and HLA-B alleles for most subjects in the first cohort. According to a later analysis, parvovirus B19, influenza, CMV and Epstein-Barr virus appeared linked to several top co-occurrence clusters. Sequencing depth was assumed to be roughly uniform across donors in the presence/absence analyses, though that assumption may not hold. According to a later genetic analysis, donors in an Asian-associated ancestry cluster had fewer N-insertions in productive TCRs than the roughly 660-donor mean. A later analysis associated about 16,000 TCR beta sequences with specific HLA alleles at a false discovery rate of 0.05. Linkage disequilibrium might explain the correlated functional status among segregating V segments, but an unknown experimental factor could not be ruled out. Because HLA typing was unavailable for some donors at each locus, only the typed subset was used in association tests. Some IMGT-functional V segments, including TRBV6-2 and TRBV6-3, could not be told apart with the 87-base-pair reads, so those segments were excluded. A cluster of highly shared sequence variants was judged likely to represent a technical artifact of the sequencing pipeline. Across donors, most TCR sequences were observed very rarely, whereas some public TCRs were present in many individuals. The study gave a list of under 200 TCR beta chains associated with cytomegalovirus. A few of the identified cytomegalovirus-associated TCR beta chains were confirmed in vitro to be specific for cytomegalovirus antigens. In a later genetic analysis, a missense DCLRE1C variant was associated with V-gene and J-gene trimming of TCR beta chains, and the association was replicated in an independent cohort. It was suggested by the authors that the approach could potentially be generalized to other disease states and immunological phenotypes. A later analysis found that TCR association rates varied across HLA loci, with DRB1 alleles showing the most associated TCRs and HLA-C alleles the fewest. In this cohort, only TCR beta chains were sequenced, and detectable features were limited by the absence of alpha or paired-chain data. In an earlier analysis of approximately 590 of the donors, most TCR beta V segments appeared in productive rearrangements about 90% or about 30% of the time, broadly matching IMGT annotations. Cytomegalovirus status was reported to be diagnosed by the classifier with high specificity and sensitivity in both the original and validation cohorts. Strong co-occurrence of HLA alleles, especially DR and DQ, made assigning TCR associations to individual alleles difficult.

Library prep was done by the immunoSEQ multiplex PCR assay. For the multiplex PCR, a mixture combining 60 forward primers for TCR Vbeta segments and 13 reverse primers for TCR Jbeta segments was used. A multiplex PCR assay on genomic DNA amplified the CDR3 region of rearranged TCR beta genes. The Illumina HiSeq System was used to sequence the amplified TCR beta libraries as 87-base-pair reads. The original pipeline was this. In a later analysis, some 80 million unique TCR beta chains were counted across the roughly 610 repertoires, and roughly 10 million of these chains were shared by at least two donors. To remove PCR and sequencing errors, raw reads were error-corrected and collapsed into unique sequences using a nearest-neighbor algorithm that merged closely related sequences. V, D and J gene segments were assigned by aligning CDR3 sequences to IMGT reference sequences. For a sequence to be retained, a match of at least six nucleotides to both a V gene segment and a J gene segment was required. Rearrangements were classified as productive when the CDR3 lacked stop codons and remained in frame with V and J, and all other rearrangements were classified as non-productive. CDR3 was defined according to IMGT convention as the region running from the second conserved V-encoded cysteine to the conserved J-encoded phenylalanine. The earlier analysis of about 610 of the donors excluded sequences that lacked an unambiguous match to a single V gene segment. In an earlier analysis of some 590 of the donors, a V segment was called functional when productive rearrangements were above 56.7%, and segregating when the standard deviation between donors exceeded 5%. A statistical classification framework was developed to diagnose cytomegalovirus status using the catalog of TCR beta chain sequences. A later analysis assigned V and J genes by comparing TCR nucleotide sequences with IMGT/GENE-DB human TR gene sequences. In a later analysis, CDR3 sequences and most-parsimonious VDJ recombination scenarios were assigned using the TCRdist pipeline. In a later analysis, each TCR beta chain was defined by its CDR3 amino acid sequence together with its V-gene family, and reads without a unique V-gene family were excluded. To address suspected cross-contamination and a sequencing artifact, a later analysis removed over 500 highly shared, low-generation-probability nucleotide sequences. In a later analysis, a clonal expansion index was calculated for each public chain from normalized within-repertoire ranks of inferred template counts. A later analysis computed generation probabilities with a VDJ recombination model fitted to out-of-frame rearrangements, and checked the results against IGoR. In a later analysis, TCR-TCR, TCR-HLA and TCR-CMV co-occurrence was scored with hypergeometric tests, and a repertoire-size bias correction was applied to TCR pairs. A later analysis estimated false discovery rates by permuting HLA or CMV assignments 20 times. In a later analysis, co-occurring TCRs were grouped using DBSCAN, and TCRdist sequence similarity was added for clustering within HLA-allele-positive subsets. For co-occurrence clustering, repertoires with fewer than 30,000 or more than 120,000 public chains were excluded, along with roughly five repertoires with anomalous nucleotide sharing. This is the immuneACCESS table as TCRdb keeps it, with only in-frame sequences that have V and J called. A part of the clones is gone; compared with another copy, unresolved V genes explain less than half, and the rest is unexplained. The V and J calls and clone size are taken from that table; D and trimming were inferred from the DNA. This sample gives about 98,000 clones in total; 60% to 85% of them show up just once. The ten largest account for over 15% of the sample.

Trimming removed 0 bases from V and 8 bases from J; the gene matches leave 10 bases unexplained. Per the germline V gene (reference sequence), LNHDA is the CDR1 and SQIVND is the CDR2. Including the terminal cysteine and phenylalanine, the CDR3 comprises 17 residues. Of the read, only the CDR3 DNA is kept; its 51 bases are in frame from base 1. The chain uses TRBV19 and TRBJ2-1, and TRBD2 aligns with 10 junction nucleotides. Sequenced sample: PBMCs. The receptor's source is a man between 60 and 75 years old in good health and CMV-seropositive. The CDR3 loop reads CASSIDGSGGLRDEQFF. The DNA sequence follows: TGTGCCAGTAGTATAGACGGTAGCGGGGGGCTTAGGGATGAGCAGTTCTTC. The full variable domain, completed from the reference TRBV19 and TRBJ2-1 proteins outside the CDR3, reads DGGITQSPKYLFRKEGQNVTLSCEQNLNHDAMYWYRQDPGQGLRLIYYSQIVNDFQKGDIAEGYSVSREKKESFPLTVTSAQKNPTAFYLCASSIDGSGGLRDEQFFGPGTRLTVL.